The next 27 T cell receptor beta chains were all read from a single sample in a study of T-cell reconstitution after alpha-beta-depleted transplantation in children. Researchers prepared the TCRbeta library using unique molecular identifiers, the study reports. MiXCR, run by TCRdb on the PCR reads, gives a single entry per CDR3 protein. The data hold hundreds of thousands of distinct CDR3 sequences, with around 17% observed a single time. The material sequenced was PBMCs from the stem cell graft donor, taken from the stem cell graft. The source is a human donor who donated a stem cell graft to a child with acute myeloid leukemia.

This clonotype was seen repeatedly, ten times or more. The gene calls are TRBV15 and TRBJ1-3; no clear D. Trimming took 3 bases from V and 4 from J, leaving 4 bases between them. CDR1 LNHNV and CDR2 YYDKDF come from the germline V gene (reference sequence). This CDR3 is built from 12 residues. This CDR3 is CATSSMGNTIYF. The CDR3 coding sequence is TGTGCCACCAGCAGTATGGGAAACACCATATATTTT.

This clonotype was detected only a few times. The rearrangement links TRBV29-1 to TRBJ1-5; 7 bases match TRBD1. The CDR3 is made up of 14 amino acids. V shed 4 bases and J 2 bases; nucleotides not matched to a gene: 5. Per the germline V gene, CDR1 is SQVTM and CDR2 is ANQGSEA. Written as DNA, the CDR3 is TGCAGCGTTGGGACCGGACAGGGCAATCAGCCCCAGCATTTT. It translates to CSVGTGQGNQPQHF.

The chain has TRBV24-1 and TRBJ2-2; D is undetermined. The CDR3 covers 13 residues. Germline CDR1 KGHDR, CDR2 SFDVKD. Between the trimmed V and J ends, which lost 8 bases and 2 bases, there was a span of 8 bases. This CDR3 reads CATTGRNTGELFF. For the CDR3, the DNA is TGTGCCACCACCGGGCGCAACACCGGGGAGCTGTTTTTT.

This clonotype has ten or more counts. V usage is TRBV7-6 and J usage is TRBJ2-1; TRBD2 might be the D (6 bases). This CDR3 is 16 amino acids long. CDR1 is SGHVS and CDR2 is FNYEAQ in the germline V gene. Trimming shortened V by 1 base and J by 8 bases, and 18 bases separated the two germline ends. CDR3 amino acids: CASSLDSRGGIDEQFF. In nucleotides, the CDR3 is TGTGCCAGCAGCTTAGATTCCCGTGGGGGGATCGATGAGCAGTTCTTC.

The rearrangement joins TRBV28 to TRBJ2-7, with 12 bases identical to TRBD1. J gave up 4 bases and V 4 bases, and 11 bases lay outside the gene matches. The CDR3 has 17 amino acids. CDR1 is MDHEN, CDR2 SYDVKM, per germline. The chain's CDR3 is CASSSPPGTGGLYEQYV. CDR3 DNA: TGTGCCAGCAGTTCCCCCCCCGGGACAGGGGGCTTGTACGAGCAGTACGTC.

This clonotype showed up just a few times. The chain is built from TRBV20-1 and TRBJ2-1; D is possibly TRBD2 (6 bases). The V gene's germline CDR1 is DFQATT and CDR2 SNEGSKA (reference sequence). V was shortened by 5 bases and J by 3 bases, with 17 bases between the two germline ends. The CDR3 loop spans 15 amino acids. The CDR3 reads CSARFRDFFYNEQFF. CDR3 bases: TGCAGTGCTCGATTCCGGGACTTTTTCTACAATGAGCAGTTCTTC.

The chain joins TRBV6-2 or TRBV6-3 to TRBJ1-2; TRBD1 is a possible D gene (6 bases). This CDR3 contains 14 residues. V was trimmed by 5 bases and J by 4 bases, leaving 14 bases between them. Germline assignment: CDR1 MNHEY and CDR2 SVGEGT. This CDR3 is CASSPLTGTYGYTF. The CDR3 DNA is TGTGCCAGCAGTCCGCTGACAGGCACCTATGGCTACACCTTC.

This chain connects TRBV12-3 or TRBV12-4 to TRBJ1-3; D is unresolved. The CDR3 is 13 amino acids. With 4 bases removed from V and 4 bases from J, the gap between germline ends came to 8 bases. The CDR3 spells CASSWKGGNTIYF. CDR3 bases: TGTGCCAGCAGTTGGAAAGGCGGAAACACCATATATTTT.

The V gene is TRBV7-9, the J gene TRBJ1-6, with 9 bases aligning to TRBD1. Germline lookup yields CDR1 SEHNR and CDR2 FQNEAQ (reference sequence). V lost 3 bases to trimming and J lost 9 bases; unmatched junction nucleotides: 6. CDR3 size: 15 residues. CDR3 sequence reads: CASSLGQGSGSPLHF. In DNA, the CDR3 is TGTGCCAGCAGCTTGGGACAGGGAAGCGGTTCACCCCTCCACTTT.

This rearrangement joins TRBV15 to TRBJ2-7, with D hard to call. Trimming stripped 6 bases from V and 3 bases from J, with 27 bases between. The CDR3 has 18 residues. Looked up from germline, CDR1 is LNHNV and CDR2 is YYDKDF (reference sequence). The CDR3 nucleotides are TGTGCCACCAGTCTCACCACGGGCTCCCTCCGGTCCATCTACGAGCAGTACTTC. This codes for CATSLTTGSLRSIYEQYF.

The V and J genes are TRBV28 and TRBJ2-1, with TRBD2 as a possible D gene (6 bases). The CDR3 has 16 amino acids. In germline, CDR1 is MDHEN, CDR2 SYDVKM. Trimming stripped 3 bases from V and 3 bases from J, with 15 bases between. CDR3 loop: CASSFLLATDYNEQFF. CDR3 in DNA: TGTGCCAGCAGTTTCCTCCTAGCGACAGACTACAATGAGCAGTTCTTC.

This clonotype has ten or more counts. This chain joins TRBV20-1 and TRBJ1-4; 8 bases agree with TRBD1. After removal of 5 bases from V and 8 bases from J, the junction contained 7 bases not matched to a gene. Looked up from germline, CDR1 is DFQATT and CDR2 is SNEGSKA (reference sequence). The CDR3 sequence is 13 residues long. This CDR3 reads CSAYISGGEKLFF. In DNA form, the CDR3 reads TGCAGTGCTTATATTTCAGGGGGCGAAAAACTGTTTTTT.

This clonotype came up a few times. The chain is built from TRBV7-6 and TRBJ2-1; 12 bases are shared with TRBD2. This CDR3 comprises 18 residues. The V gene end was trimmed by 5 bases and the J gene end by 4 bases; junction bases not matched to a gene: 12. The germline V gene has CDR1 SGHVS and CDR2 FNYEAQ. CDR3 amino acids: CASSPGLAGSASYNEQFF. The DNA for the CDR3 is TGTGCCAGCAGCCCGGGACTAGCGGGCTCCGCCAGTTACAATGAGCAGTTCTTC.

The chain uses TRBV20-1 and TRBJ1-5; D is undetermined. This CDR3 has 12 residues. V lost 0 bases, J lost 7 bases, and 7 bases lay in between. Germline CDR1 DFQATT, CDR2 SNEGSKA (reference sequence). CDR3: CSAREEQQPQHF. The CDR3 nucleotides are TGCAGTGCTAGAGAGGAGCAACAGCCCCAGCATTTT.

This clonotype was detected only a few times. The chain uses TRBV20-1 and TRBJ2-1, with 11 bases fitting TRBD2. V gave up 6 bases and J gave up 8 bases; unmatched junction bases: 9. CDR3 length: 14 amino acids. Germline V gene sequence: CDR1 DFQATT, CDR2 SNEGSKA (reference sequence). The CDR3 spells CSANSGGARYEQFF. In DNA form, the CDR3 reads TGCAGTGCGAATAGCGGGGGGGCCAGGTATGAGCAGTTCTTC.

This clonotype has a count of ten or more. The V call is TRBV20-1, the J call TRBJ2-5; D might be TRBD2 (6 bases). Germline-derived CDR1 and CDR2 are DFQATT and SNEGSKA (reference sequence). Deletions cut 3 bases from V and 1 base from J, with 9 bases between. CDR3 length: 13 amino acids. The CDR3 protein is CSARTGGQETQYF. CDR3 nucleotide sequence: TGCAGTGCTAGGACCGGGGGCCAAGAGACCCAGTACTTC.

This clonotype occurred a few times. The CDR3 region is CSASRQDVTYGYTF. The CDR3 coding sequence is TGCAGTGCTAGTCGGCAGGATGTTACCTATGGCTACACCTTC. The chain uses TRBV20-1 and TRBJ1-2, with D unresolved. Trimming shortened V by 3 bases and J by 4 bases, and 15 bases separated the two germline ends. Germline lookup yields CDR1 DFQATT and CDR2 SNEGSKA (reference sequence). The CDR3 is 14 residues long.

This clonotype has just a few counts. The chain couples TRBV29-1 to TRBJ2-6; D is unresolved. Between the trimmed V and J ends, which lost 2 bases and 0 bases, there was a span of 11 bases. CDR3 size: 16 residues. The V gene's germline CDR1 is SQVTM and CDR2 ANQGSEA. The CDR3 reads CSVELPWGSGANVLTF. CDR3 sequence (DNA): TGCAGCGTTGAATTGCCATGGGGCTCTGGGGCCAACGTCCTGACTTTC. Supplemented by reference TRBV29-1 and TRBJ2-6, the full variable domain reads SAVISQKPSRDICQRGTSLTIQCQVDSQVTMMFWYRQQPGQSLTLIATANQGSEATYESGFVIDKFPISRPNLTFSTLTVSNMSPEDSSIYLCSVELPWGSGANVLTFGAGSRLTVL.

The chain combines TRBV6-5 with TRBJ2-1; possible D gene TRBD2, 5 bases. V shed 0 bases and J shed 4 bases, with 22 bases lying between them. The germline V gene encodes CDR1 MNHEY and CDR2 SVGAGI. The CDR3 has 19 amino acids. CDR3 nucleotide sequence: TGTGCCAGCAGTTACTCGTCTAGCACCGGCACGGGTGGTTACAATGAGCAGTTCTTC. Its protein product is CASSYSSSTGTGGYNEQFF.

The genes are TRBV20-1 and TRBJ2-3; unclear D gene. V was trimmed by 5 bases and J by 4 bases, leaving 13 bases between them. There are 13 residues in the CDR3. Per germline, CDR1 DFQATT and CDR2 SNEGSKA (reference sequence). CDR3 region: CSAGHIGPDTQYF. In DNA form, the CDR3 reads TGCAGTGCTGGGCATATAGGCCCAGATACGCAGTATTTT.

This chain's CDR3 is CASSPGFTYEQYF. The CDR3 DNA reads as TGTGCCAGCAGCCCCGGTTTTACCTACGAGCAGTACTTC. The genes are TRBV5-6 and TRBJ2-7; no reliable D call. V was trimmed by 4 bases and J by 2 bases, leaving 10 bases between them. Germline CDR1 reads SGHDT; CDR2 reads YYEEEE. The CDR3 runs 13 residues.

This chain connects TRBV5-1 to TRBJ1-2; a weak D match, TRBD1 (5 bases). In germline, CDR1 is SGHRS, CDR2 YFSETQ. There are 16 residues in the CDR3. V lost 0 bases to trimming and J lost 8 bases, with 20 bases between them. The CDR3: CASSLVQGGRAVGYTF. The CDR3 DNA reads TGCGCCAGCAGCTTGGTGCAGGGAGGCAGAGCGGTAGGCTACACCTTC.

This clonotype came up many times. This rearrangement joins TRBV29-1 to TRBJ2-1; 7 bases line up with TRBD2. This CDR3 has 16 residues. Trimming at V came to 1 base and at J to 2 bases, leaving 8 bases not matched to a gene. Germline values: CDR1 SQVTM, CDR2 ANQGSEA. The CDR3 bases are TGCAGCGTTGAAGCAAGGCGGGGGTCCACCTACAATGAGCAGTTCTTC. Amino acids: CSVEARRGSTYNEQFF.

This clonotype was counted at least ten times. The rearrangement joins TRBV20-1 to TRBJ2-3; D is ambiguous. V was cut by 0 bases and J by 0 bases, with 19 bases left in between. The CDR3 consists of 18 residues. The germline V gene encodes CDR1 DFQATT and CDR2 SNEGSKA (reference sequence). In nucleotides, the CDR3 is TGCAGTGCTAGAGATGGTTACCGAATTACATCTAGCACAGATACGCAGTATTTT. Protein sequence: CSARDGYRITSSTDTQYF.

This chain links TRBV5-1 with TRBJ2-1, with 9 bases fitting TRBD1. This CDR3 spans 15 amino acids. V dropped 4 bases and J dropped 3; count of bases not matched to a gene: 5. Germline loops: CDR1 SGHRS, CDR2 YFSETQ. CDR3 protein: CASSTGQGYYNEQFF. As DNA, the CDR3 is TGCGCCAGCAGCACGGGACAGGGCTACTACAATGAGCAGTTCTTC.

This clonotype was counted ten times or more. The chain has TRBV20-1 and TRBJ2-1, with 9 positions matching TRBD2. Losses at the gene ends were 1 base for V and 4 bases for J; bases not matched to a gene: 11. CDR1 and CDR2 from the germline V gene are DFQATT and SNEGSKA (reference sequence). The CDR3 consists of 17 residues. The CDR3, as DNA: TGCAGTGCTAGAGGACCGGGACTAGCTCCCTATTACAATGAGCAGTTCTTC. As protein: CSARGPGLAPYYNEQFF.

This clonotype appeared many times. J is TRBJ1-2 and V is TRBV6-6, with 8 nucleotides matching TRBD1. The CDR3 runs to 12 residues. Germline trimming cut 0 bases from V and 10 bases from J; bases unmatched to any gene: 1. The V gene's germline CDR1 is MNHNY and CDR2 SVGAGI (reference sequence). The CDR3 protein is CASSYSTGDYTF. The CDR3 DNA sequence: TGTGCCAGCAGTTACTCGACAGGGGACTACACCTTC.